Given below is one TCR beta chain in context. Its target antigen remains unknown. No much larger clone exists at a distance of one base, and base qualities are not known. Participants in the prospective study were aged about 18 to 95 years, lived in 20 to 25 United States geographic areas, and enrolled through a virtual design. In the prospective study, cohorts were assigned on the basis of participant-reported clinical history obtained from a screening survey and a study questionnaire. Mobile phlebotomists in the prospective study collected whole blood, serum and a nasopharyngeal or oropharyngeal swab from every participant. Additional blood draws and questionnaires over an approximately 2-month period could optionally be provided by prospective study participants. Blood samples from the prospective study were shipped frozen or at room temperature prior to DNA extraction. This sample stems from a study of blood T cell repertoires in COVID-19 (dated by TCRdb to about 2020). As for the study more broadly: Samples from collaborators originated in the United States, Italy and Spain and spanned both the acute and convalescent phases of COVID-19. The material from the prospective study consisted of cDNA or gDNA derived from T cells, B-cell-depleted T cells, or PBMCs. Deeply sampled blood TCRbeta repertoires from subjects exposed to, actively infected with, or recovered from COVID-19 were included in the dataset. The repertoires were released in a freely available public database intended as a resource for research on the immune response to SARS-CoV-2. The samples were drawn from two sources: the first 160 participants of the ongoing ImmuneRACE study, and over 950 subjects contributed by 6 global collaborators. The sample metadata nearly always contained a de-identified subject ID, COVID-19 status, age in years and sex. HLA class I and class II types, where available, came from metadata supplied by the sample provider rather than from assay-based typing.

TCRbeta CDR3 regions were amplified from genomic DNA using the immunoSEQ Assay, a bias-controlled multiplex PCR. The authors' pipeline ran thus. Nucleated cell counts per sample were estimated from amplification of reference gene primers within the assay. To quantify the absolute abundance of each unique TCRbeta CDR3 rearrangement, sequence reads were collapsed and filtered. For each sample, productive Simpson clonality was calculated as the square root of Simpson's diversity index across productive rearrangements. Entries here come from immuneACCESS through TCRdb and include only in-frame sequences with V and J called. Some clones fail to appear in such tables; in the studies checked, an unresolved V gene covers under half of the shortfall, and the cause of the remainder is unknown. V and J calls and clone size follow that table, whereas D and trimming were derived from the DNA. This sample comprises some 270,000 clones, around 85% of them detected only once. The ten top clones hold around 10% of the sample.

What the work shows at the level of the full study, not this receptor alone: The amount of clinical and demographic metadata varied by source and participant and was provided uncurated.

The CDR3 spans 14 residues, from the cysteine through the phenylalanine. Kept here is only the CDR3 DNA, which spans 42 bases and is read in frame from base 1. CDR1 and CDR2 (LGHDT, YNNKEL) derive from the germline V gene (reference sequence). Ends trimmed: V by 6 bases, J by 1 base; bases unmatched to a gene: 5. The sequenced material came from PBMCs or T cells enriched from blood (not recorded which). The source is a woman in her forties or fifties with acute COVID-19. In this chain, TRBV3-1 (or the pseudogene TRBV3-2) is recombined with TRBJ1-1; TRBD1 aligns with 7 central bases. The DNA sequence follows: TGTGCCAGCAGTGACAGGGCTGCGAACACTGAAGCTTTCTTT. This yields the protein CASSDRAANTEAFF.